The 28 T cell receptor beta chains in this list originate from one sample, sequenced in a study of regulatory T cells in long-lasting Graves disease. The time point: newly diagnosed GD, antithyroid drugs for less than 3 months. After RNA was extracted from PBMCs, the TCR library was made from it. Building of the TCR beta libraries involved iRepertoire HTBI primers and Arm-PCR of CDR3 regions. TCRdb reprocessed the multiplex PCR reads with MiXCR, giving one entry per CDR3 protein. The table lists 350,000 to 400,000 distinct CDR3 sequences, less than 20% of them singletons. Sequenced here: peripheral blood mononuclear cells (PBMCs), sampled at new diagnosis, from a patient treated with antithyroid drugs. These receptor sequences come from a female donor with Graves disease.

The chain carries TRBV19 and TRBJ1-4, with D perhaps matching TRBD1 (5 bases). V lost 6 bases, J lost 5 bases, and 13 bases lay in between. Germline-derived CDR1 and CDR2 are LNHDA and SQIVND (reference sequence). This CDR3 is 14 amino acids long. The CDR3 protein is CASRTGAANEKLFF. The DNA for the CDR3 is TGTGCCAGTAGAACAGGAGCGGCGAATGAAAAACTGTTTTTT.

The chain uses TRBV6-2 or TRBV6-3 and TRBJ1-4; tentative D call: TRBD1 (6 bases). The length of the CDR3 is 14 residues. Germline assignment: CDR1 MNHEY and CDR2 SVGEGT. The V and J ends lost 4 bases and 7 bases respectively, with 13 bases between them. The CDR3 coding sequence is TGTGCCAGCAGTTCCGGGACATGGAGTGAAAAACTGTTTTTT. Amino acid sequence: CASSSGTWSEKLFF.

Ten or more counts support this clonotype. The chain has TRBV4-3 and TRBJ2-5; 8 bases align to TRBD2. This CDR3 is 14 amino acids long. The germline CDR1 and CDR2 sequences are LGHNA and YSLEER. V lost 1 base, J lost 5 bases, and 3 bases stayed unmatched. The CDR3 nucleotides read TGCGCCAGCAGCCAAGGTTCGGGAGGGGAGACCCAGTACTTC. It translates to CASSQGSGGETQYF.

This clonotype showed up many times. The chain combines TRBV5-4 with TRBJ1-1, with D uncertain. The CDR3 has 17 amino acids. Germline V gene sequence: CDR1 SGHNT, CDR2 YYREEE (reference sequence). The germline V and J ends were trimmed by 0 bases and 4 bases, with 19 bases remaining between them. The CDR3 sequence: CASSLGAARGVTTEAFF. CDR3 DNA sequence: TGTGCCAGCAGCTTGGGCGCAGCGCGCGGTGTGACCACTGAAGCTTTCTTT.

This clonotype was detected ten times or more. The chain carries TRBV20-1 and TRBJ1-5; D gene ambiguous. Trimming left V 3 bases short and J 6 bases short, with 18 bases between. Germline V gene data show CDR1 as DFQATT and CDR2 as SNEGSKA (reference sequence). The CDR3 runs to 15 residues. The CDR3 DNA reads as TGCAGTGCTAGTGGTCCAGCCCTCGGAGGTCAGCCCCAGCATTTT. This gives the protein CSASGPALGGQPQHF.

This clonotype has a count of ten or more. The chain couples TRBV28 to TRBJ2-4, with D hard to call. Trimming stripped 3 bases from V and 7 bases from J, with 13 bases between. Germline CDR1 is MDHEN and CDR2 is SYDVKM. The CDR3 consists of 14 residues. The CDR3 loop reads CASSFIETSNIQYF. As DNA, the CDR3 is TGTGCCAGCAGTTTTATTGAGACATCGAACATTCAGTACTTC.

This clonotype appeared a few times. This chain links TRBV6-1 with TRBJ2-2; 7 bases align to TRBD2. This CDR3 spans 15 amino acids. V lost 8 bases, J lost 2 bases, and 8 bases stayed unmatched. Germline V lookup: CDR1 MNHNS, CDR2 SASEGT. This chain's CDR3 is CASGGDGSNTGELFF. The CDR3 DNA is TGTGCCAGCGGGGGGGACGGTTCAAACACCGGGGAGCTGTTTTTT.

This clonotype was picked up a small number of times. The rearrangement uses TRBV7-9 and TRBJ2-7; possibly TRBD1 for D (5 bases). CDR1 is SEHNR, CDR2 FQNEAQ, per germline (reference sequence). The CDR3 sequence is 12 residues long. V lost 3 bases, J lost 5 bases, and 8 bases lay in between. The CDR3, as DNA: TGTGCCAGCAGCTTCAAGGGGAACGAGCAGTACTTC. Translation gives CASSFKGNEQYF. Variable domain in full (rest from reference TRBV7-9 and TRBJ2-7): DTGVSQNPRHKITKRGQNVTFRCDPISEHNRLYWYRQTLGQGPEFLTYFQNEAQLEKSRLLSDRFSAERPKGSFSTLEIQRTEQGDSAMYLCASSFKGNEQYFGPGTRLTVT.

As for this clonotype: A much larger clone sits a single nucleotide away, making a read error possible. This rearrangement joins TRBV7-9 to TRBJ2-7, with TRBD2 identical over 11 bases. TRBJ2-1 explains the end of the DNA better; the J call may be wrong. CDR3 length: 18 residues. Germline V lookup: CDR1 SEHNR, CDR2 FQNEAQ (reference sequence). CDR3 protein: CASSPGTSGPPVYNEQFF. The CDR3 coding sequence is TGTGCCAGCAGCCCCGGGACTAGCGGACCCCCGGTCTACAATGAGCAGTTCTTC.

Concerning this clonotype: A clone one base away is much larger, so this may be a read error. The chain is built from TRBV12-3 or TRBV12-4 and TRBJ2-1; D may match TRBD1 or TRBD2 (5 bases each). The CDR3 is made up of 16 amino acids. The CDR3 here is CASSLNEGPPGHEQSF. The CDR3 nucleotides read TGTGCCAGCAGTTTAAACGAGGGGCCCCCAGGCCATGAGCAGTCCTTC.

This clonotype was observed a handful of times. This rearrangement joins TRBV27 to TRBJ1-1, with no clear D. The CDR3 loop spans 15 amino acids. Trimming removed 5 bases from V and 3 bases from J, with 16 bases in between. CDR1 is MNHEY, CDR2 SMNVEV, per germline (reference sequence). The CDR3 region is CASSTRQLEDTEAFF. The CDR3, as DNA: TGTGCCAGCAGTACCCGACAATTAGAGGACACTGAAGCTTTCTTT.

This chain links TRBV6-9 with TRBJ2-7; D not certain. The CDR3 sequence is 14 residues long. V was clipped by 4 bases and J by 7 bases, with 17 bases between them. Germline loops: CDR1 MNHGY, CDR2 SVAAGI. The DNA for the CDR3 is TGTGCCAGCAGTTCTTTTGGCAGAAGTCAAGAGCAGTACTTC. Translated, it gives CASSSFGRSQEQYF.

There are many counts of this clonotype. The CDR3 spells CASSLGTSGGASYNEQFF. DNA for the CDR3: TGTGCCAGCAGCTTAGGGACTAGCGGGGGGGCGTCCTACAATGAGCAGTTCTTC. The V and J genes are TRBV7-6 and TRBJ2-1; 15 bases are shared with TRBD2. The germline V gene encodes CDR1 SGHVS and CDR2 FNYEAQ. The CDR3 covers 18 residues. Trimming at V came to 1 base and at J to 1 base, leaving 2 bases not matched to a gene.

CDR3 sequence (DNA): TGTGCCAGCAGTTTGGACGGGAGGGGTGGCCAGCCCCAGCATTTT. It yields the protein CASSLDGRGGQPQHF. The chain uses TRBV27 and TRBJ1-5, with a tentative D call TRBD1 (5 bases). V lost 3 bases and J 7 bases, leaving 16 bases between the germline ends. The CDR3 covers 15 residues. The germline gives CDR1 MNHEY, CDR2 SMNVEV (reference sequence).

There are many counts of this clonotype. The chain is built from TRBV18 and TRBJ1-1, with D possibly being TRBD1 (5 bases). With 3 bases removed from V and 1 base from J, the gap between germline ends came to 12 bases. Per germline, CDR1 KGHSH and CDR2 LQKENI. This CDR3 region has 15 residues. CDR3 sequence reads: CASSPPLGGNTEAFF. The CDR3 bases are TGTGCCAGCTCACCTCCCCTCGGGGGGAACACTGAAGCTTTCTTT. Together with reference TRBV18 and TRBJ1-1, the CDR3 gives the full variable domain: NAGVMQNPRHLVRRRGQEARLRCSPMKGHSHVYWYRQLPEEGLKFMVYLQKENIIDESGMPKERFSAEFPKEGPSILRIQQVVRGDSAAYFCASSPPLGGNTEAFFGQGTRLTVV.

The table lists this clonotype with many counts. J is TRBJ1-5 and V is TRBV3-1; D gene ambiguous. The CDR3 totals 14 residues. CDR1 is LGHDT and CDR2 is YNNKEL in the germline V gene (reference sequence). Trimming stripped 3 bases from V and 2 bases from J, with 8 bases between. The CDR3 spells CASSQQLGNQPQHF. DNA of the CDR3: TGTGCCAGCAGCCAGCAACTAGGCAATCAGCCCCAGCATTTT.

This clonotype occurred many times. The chain carries TRBV11-2 and TRBJ1-2, with TRBD1 matching over 11 bases. The J segment lost 4 bases and the V segment lost 4 bases, leaving 5 bases of the junction unmatched. The germline gives CDR1 SGHAT, CDR2 FQNNGV. The CDR3 has 15 amino acids. The DNA of the CDR3 is TGTGCCAGCAGCTCATCCGGGACAGGGGGCTATGGCTACACCTTC. It translates to CASSSSGTGGYGYTF.

CDR3 sequence reads: CASSGTGEHTEAFF. CDR3 DNA: TGTGCCAGCAGCGGGACAGGGGAACACACTGAAGCTTTCTTT. This rearrangement joins TRBV9 to TRBJ1-1, with 9 nucleotides matching TRBD1. The CDR3 totals 14 residues. Germline CDR1 is SGDLS and CDR2 is YYNGEE. J was trimmed by 3 bases and V by 3 bases; bases with no gene match: 3.

This clonotype was found a few times. The DNA of the CDR3 is TGTGCCAGTCAAGGAGCCGGGGAGCTGTTTTTT. Its translation: CASQGAGELFF. The V and J genes are TRBV19 and TRBJ2-2; D is undetermined. The V gene lost 8 bases and the J gene lost 6 bases, with 7 bases spanning the gap. CDR3 length: 11 residues. The germline gives CDR1 LNHDA, CDR2 SQIVND (reference sequence).

The sample holds many counts of this clonotype. The rearrangement links TRBV4-3 to TRBJ2-2, with a possible D match to TRBD1 (6 bases). This CDR3 contains 15 residues. The germline gives CDR1 LGHNA, CDR2 YSLEER. V gave up 3 bases and J gave up 4 bases, with 12 bases separating them. The CDR3 sequence is CASSHIQGSTGELFF. The CDR3 DNA is TGCGCCAGCAGCCACATACAGGGTTCCACCGGGGAGCTGTTTTTT.

This chain links TRBV25-1 with TRBJ2-7; TRBD2 aligns across 11 bases. The germline CDR1 and CDR2 sequences are MGHDK and SYGVNS. V lost 7 bases to trimming and J lost 7 bases; unmatched junction nucleotides: 9. The CDR3 has 14 amino acids. The CDR3 DNA reads as TGTGCCAGCACCCCTAGCGGGAGGAATCAAGAGCAGTACTTC. This translates into CASTPSGRNQEQYF.

The CDR3 here is CASRLDRASYEQYF. CDR3 DNA: TGTGCCAGCAGATTAGACAGGGCCTCCTACGAGCAGTACTTC. This rearrangement joins TRBV6-2 or TRBV6-3 to TRBJ2-7, with TRBD1 matching 7 bases. The CDR3 has 14 amino acids. Germline lookup yields CDR1 MNHEY and CDR2 SVGEGT. Unmatched junction bases numbered 5, after V lost 6 bases and J lost 0 bases.

The J gene is TRBJ1-5, the V gene TRBV6-4, with TRBD1 matching over 9 bases. V lost 4 bases and J lost 7; bases outside the gene matches: 8. There are 15 residues in the CDR3. CDR1 is MRHNA, CDR2 SNTAGT, per germline. The CDR3 DNA reads as TGTGCCAGCAGTGGCAACAGGGGGCATTGGCAGCCCCAGCATTTT. Protein product: CASSGNRGHWQPQHF.

This clonotype was seen at least ten times. The CDR3 nucleotides are TGTGCCAGCAGTTTAACTAGCGGGGGGGCGGGAGATACGCAGTATTTT. Protein product: CASSLTSGGAGDTQYF. V usage is TRBV12-3 or TRBV12-4 and J usage is TRBJ2-3; TRBD2 matches 13 bases. The CDR3 totals 16 residues. Trimming at V came to 2 bases and at J to 5 bases, leaving 4 bases not matched to a gene.

This chain uses TRBV5-1 with TRBJ2-1, with 10 bases fitting TRBD2. The V gene end was trimmed by 4 bases and the J gene end by 6 bases; junction bases not matched to a gene: 7. The germline V gene encodes CDR1 SGHRS and CDR2 YFSETQ. The CDR3 extends over 15 amino acids. The CDR3 here is CASSPTSGIGNEQFF. The CDR3 DNA sequence: TGCGCCAGCAGCCCTACTAGCGGGATAGGCAATGAGCAGTTCTTC. Complete variable domain (other parts from reference TRBV5-1 and TRBJ2-1): KAGVTQTPRYLIKTRGQQVTLSCSPISGHRSVSWYQQTPGQGLQFLFEYFSETQRNKGNFPGRFSGRQFSNSRSEMNVSTLELGDSALYLCASSPTSGIGNEQFFGPGTRLTVL.

The chain is built from TRBV12-3 or TRBV12-4 and TRBJ2-1; no reliable D call. V lost 8 bases, J lost 6 bases, and 14 bases lay in between. The CDR3 runs to 13 residues. CDR3 sequence reads: CASGPAGFNEQFF. The CDR3 DNA sequence: TGTGCCAGCGGCCCCGCTGGATTCAATGAGCAGTTCTTC.

This clonotype occurred many times. This chain joins TRBV10-3 and TRBJ2-1, with D perhaps matching TRBD2 (5 bases). The germline V and J ends were trimmed by 2 bases and 8 bases, with 16 bases remaining between them. The CDR3 has 15 amino acids. CDR1 is ENHRY and CDR2 is SYGVKD in the germline V gene. CDR3 in amino acids: CAISEPDMDFYEQFF. The DNA for the CDR3 is TGTGCCATCAGTGAGCCCGACATGGACTTTTATGAGCAGTTCTTC.

This clonotype was seen repeatedly, ten times or more. The rearrangement uses TRBV3-1 and TRBJ2-1; 11 bases fit TRBD2. Germline V CDR1 and CDR2: LGHDT, YNNKEL (reference sequence). The CDR3 runs to 16 residues. The ends lost 3 bases at V and 7 bases at J; junction bases unmatched: 8. CDR3 nucleotides: TGTGCCAGCAGCCACGCCGGGACTAGCGGACCGAATGAGCAGTTCTTC. Protein product: CASSHAGTSGPNEQFF.